These T cell receptor beta chains were read from a single sample in a study of cytomegalovirus exposure and HLA in healthy donors. The data were produced by immunoSEQ multiplex PCR, yet TCRdb's version contains in-frame clones alone and is incomplete. This sample has tens of thousands of clones, with around 70% found just once. Sequences were obtained from PBMCs. Receptor source: a male donor in good health and CMV-seropositive. Both conserved end residues are part of each CDR3. The order of the fields is V gene, J gene, CDR3 protein.

>TRBV5-1|TRBJ2-7
CASSLGTSGAYEQYF
>TRBV11-2|TRBJ2-7
CASSLGQGAYEQYF
>TRBV5-1|TRBJ2-2
CASSLTGTFNTGELFF
>TRBV7-2|TRBJ1-4
CASSFRQSTNEKLFF
>TRBV27|TRBJ2-2
CASSPLDRGDTGELFF
>TRBV7-9|TRBJ1-2
CASSSLPRRGYGYTF
>TRBV14|TRBJ2-7
CASSPLTGSSYEQYF
>TRBV27|TRBJ1-2
CASSLIPPSQGSYGYTF
>TRBV27|TRBJ1-2
CASSFGREGYGYTF
>TRBV6-6|TRBJ1-4
CASRGLGNEKLFF
>TRBV6-1|TRBJ2-7
CASSEWGTGSWKGNYEQYF
>TRBV19|TRBJ2-7
CASSRGQGAYEQYF
>TRBV6-5|TRBJ1-1
CASTRTGPNTEAFF
>TRBV10-3|TRBJ1-3
CAIKETLSGNTIYF
>TRBV27|TRBJ2-3
CASSLSGGAGTDTQYF
>TRBV6-6|TRBJ2-5
CASSYSGGRQETQYF
>TRBV4-2|TRBJ2-2
CASSQDGIAGAGELFF
>TRBV9|TRBJ2-3
CASSSRDGGQGDTQYF
>TRBV7-9|TRBJ1-4
CSSSASPGVGEKLFF
>TRBV5-5|TRBJ2-7
CASSSLVVHSQGGEQYF
>TRBV25-1|TRBJ1-2
CASSEYFEDYGYTF
>TRBV7-9|TRBJ2-5
CASSPTRDREQETQYF
>TRBV10-3|TRBJ1-1
CAIMKQGATEAFF
>TRBV6-4|TRBJ1-1
CASSEDGFGGAFF
>TRBV5-1|TRBJ1-2
CASSWRDGPGYTF
>TRBV2|TRBJ2-5
CASREKETQYF
>TRBV6-5|TRBJ1-2
CASSVPGTEGYTF
>TRBV2|TRBJ1-1
CASSEVTSGGAFF
>TRBV12-5|TRBJ1-4
CASGLPIPGTGGEKLFF
>TRBV5-6|TRBJ1-5
CASSSAGQGVLNQPQHF